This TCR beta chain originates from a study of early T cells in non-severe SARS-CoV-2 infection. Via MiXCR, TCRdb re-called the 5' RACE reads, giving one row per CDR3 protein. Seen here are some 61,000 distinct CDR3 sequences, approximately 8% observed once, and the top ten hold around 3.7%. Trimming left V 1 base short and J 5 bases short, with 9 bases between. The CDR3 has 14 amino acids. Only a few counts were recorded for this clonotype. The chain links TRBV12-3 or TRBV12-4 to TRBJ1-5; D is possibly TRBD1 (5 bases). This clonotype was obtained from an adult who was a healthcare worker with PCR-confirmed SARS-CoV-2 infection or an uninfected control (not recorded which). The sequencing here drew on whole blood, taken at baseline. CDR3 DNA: TGTGCCAGCAGTTTAGACAGGCTTTATCAGCCCCAGCATTTT. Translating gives CASSLDRLYQPQHF.